This T cell receptor (beta chain) was captured by sequencing in a study of identical twins. Points from the study as a whole: Models came in too low on out-of-frame TCR alpha sharing in monozygotic twins.

V lost 3 bases and J 0 bases, leaving 15 bases between the germline ends. CDR1 is LGHDT, CDR2 YNNKEL, per germline (reference sequence). The length of the CDR3 is 17 residues. Concerning this clonotype itself: As yet, its antigen is unknown.

Addition of a universal primer site occurred through template switching, and cDNA carried unique molecular identifiers. TCRdb re-analysed the 5' RACE reads in MiXCR, keeping a single row per CDR3 protein. The table records roughly 250,000 distinct CDR3 sequences, about 14% of them present only once. Healthy Caucasians, and only they, were the donors. Material for sequencing was memory (CD45RO+) T cells sorted from blood. The clonotype comes from a woman aged 18-35 years in good health. This chain links TRBV3-1 with TRBJ2-1, with D perhaps TRBD1 or TRBD2 (5 bases each). The DNA of the CDR3 is TGTGCCAGCAGCCACTACCGCCGGGGCAGCTCCTACAATGAGCAGTTCTTC. This encodes CASSHYRRGSSYNEQFF.